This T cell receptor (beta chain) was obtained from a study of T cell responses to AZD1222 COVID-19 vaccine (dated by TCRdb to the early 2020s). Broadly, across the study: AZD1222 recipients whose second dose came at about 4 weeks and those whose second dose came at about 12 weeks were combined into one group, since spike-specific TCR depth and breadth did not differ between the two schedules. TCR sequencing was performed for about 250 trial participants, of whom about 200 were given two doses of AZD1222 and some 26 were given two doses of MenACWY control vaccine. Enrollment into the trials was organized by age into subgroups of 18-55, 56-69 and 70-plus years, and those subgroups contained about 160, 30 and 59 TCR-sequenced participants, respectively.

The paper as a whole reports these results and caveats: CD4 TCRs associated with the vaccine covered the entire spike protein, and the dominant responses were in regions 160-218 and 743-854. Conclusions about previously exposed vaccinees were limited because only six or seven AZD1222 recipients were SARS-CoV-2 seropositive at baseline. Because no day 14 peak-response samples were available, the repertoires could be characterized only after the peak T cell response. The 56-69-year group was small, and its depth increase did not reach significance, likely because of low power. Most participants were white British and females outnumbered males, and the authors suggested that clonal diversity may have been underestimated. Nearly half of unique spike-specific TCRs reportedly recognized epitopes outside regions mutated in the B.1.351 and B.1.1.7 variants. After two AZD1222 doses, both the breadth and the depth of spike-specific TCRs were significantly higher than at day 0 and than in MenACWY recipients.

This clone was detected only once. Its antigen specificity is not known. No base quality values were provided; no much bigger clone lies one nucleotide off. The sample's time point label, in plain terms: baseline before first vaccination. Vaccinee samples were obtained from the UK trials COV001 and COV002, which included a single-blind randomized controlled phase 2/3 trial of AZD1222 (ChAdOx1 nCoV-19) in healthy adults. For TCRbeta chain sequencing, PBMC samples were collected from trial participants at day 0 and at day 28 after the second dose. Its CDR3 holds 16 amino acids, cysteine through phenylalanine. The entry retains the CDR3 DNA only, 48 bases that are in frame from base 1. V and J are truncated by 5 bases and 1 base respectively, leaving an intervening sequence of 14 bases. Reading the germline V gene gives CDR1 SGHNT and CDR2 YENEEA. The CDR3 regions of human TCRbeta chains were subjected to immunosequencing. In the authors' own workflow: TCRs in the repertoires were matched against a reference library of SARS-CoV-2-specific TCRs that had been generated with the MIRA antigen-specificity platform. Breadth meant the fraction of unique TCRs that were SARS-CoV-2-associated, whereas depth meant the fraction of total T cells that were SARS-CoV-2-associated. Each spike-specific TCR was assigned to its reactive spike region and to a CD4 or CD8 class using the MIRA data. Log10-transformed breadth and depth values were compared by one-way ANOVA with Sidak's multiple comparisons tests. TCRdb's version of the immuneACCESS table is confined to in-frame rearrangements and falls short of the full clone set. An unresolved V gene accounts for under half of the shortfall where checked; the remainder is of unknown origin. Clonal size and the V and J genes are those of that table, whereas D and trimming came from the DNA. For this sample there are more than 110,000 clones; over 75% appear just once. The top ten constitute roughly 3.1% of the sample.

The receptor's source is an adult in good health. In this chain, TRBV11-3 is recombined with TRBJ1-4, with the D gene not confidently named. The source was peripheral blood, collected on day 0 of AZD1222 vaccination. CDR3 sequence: CASSQYVGVTNEKLFF. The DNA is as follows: TGTGCCAGCAGCCAATATGTCGGGGTAACTAATGAAAAACTGTTTTTT.